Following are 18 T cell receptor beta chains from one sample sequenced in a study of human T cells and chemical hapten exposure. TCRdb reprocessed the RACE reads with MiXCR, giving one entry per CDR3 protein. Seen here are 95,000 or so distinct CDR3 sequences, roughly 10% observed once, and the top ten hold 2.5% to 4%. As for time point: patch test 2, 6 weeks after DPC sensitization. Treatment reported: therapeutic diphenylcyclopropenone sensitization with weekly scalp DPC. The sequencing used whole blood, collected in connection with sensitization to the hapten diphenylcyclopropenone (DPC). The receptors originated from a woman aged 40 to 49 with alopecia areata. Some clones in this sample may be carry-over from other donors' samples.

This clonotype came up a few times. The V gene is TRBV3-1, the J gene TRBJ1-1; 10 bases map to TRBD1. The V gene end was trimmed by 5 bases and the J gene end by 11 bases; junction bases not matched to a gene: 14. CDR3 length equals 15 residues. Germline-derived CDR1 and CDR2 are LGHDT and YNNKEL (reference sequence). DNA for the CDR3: TGTGCCAGCAGCTTCCGGGACAGGGGAGTGTCGGGGGCTTTCTTT. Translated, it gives CASSFRDRGVSGAFF.

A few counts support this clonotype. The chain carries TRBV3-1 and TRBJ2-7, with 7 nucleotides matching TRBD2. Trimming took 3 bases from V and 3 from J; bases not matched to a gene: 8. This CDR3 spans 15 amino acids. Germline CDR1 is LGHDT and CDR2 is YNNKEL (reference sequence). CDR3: CASSHPGRSLYEQYF. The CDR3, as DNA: TGTGCCAGCAGCCACCCCGGGAGGTCTCTCTACGAGCAGTACTTC.

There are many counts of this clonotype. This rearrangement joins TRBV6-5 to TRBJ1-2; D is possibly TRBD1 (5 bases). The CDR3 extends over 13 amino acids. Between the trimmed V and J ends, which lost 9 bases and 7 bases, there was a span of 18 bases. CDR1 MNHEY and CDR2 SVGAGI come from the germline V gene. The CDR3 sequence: CASRPLGPFGYTF. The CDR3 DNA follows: TGTGCCAGTCGGCCTTTGGGGCCTTTTGGCTACACCTTC.

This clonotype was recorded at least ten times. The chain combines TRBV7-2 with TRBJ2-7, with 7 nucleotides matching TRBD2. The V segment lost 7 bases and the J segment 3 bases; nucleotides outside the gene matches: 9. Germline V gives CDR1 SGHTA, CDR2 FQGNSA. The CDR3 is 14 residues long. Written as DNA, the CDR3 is TGTGCCAGCACCCACTATGGGGGGGGCTACGAGCAGTACTTC. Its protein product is CASTHYGGGYEQYF.

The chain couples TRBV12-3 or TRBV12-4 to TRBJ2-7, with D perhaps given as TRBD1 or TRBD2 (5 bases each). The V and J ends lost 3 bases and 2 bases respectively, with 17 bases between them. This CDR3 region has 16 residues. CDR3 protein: CASSFIRLSGPYEQYF. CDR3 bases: TGTGCCAGCAGTTTTATCAGGCTGTCGGGGCCCTACGAGCAGTACTTC.

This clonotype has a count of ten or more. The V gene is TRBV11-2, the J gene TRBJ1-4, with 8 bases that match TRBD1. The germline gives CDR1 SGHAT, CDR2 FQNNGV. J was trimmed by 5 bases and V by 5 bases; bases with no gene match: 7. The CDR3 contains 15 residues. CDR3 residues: CASSPRTGWNEKLFF. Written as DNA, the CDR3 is TGTGCCAGCAGCCCCCGGACAGGGTGGAATGAAAAACTGTTTTTT.

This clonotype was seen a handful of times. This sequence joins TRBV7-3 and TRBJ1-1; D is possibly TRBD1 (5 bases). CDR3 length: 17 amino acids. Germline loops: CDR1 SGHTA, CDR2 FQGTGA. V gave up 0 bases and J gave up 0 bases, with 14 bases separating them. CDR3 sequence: CASSLTPSGLMNTEAFF. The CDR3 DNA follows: TGTGCCAGCAGCTTAACTCCTTCAGGGTTAATGAACACTGAAGCTTTCTTT.

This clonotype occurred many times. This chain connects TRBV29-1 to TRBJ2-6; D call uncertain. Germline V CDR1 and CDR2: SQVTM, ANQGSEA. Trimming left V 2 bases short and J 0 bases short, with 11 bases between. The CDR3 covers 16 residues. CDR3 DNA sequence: TGCAGCGTTGAAACAGACGTTCACTCTGGGGCCAACGTCCTGACTTTC. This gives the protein CSVETDVHSGANVLTF.

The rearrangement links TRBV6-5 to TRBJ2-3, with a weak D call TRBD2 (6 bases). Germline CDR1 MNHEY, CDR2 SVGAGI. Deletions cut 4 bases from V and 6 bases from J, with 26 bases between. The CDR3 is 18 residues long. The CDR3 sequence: CASSSKTTGTHMRDTQYF. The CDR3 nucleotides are TGTGCCAGCAGTTCAAAGACTACCGGGACTCACATGAGGGATACGCAGTATTTT.

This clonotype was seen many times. The CDR3 loop reads CATSSSASFQETQYF. The CDR3 coding sequence is TGTGCCACCAGTAGCTCGGCGTCTTTCCAAGAGACCCAGTACTTC. The J gene is TRBJ2-5, the V gene TRBV24-1; D remains ambiguous. Trimming removed 6 bases from V and 1 base from J, with 14 bases in between. Germline lookup yields CDR1 KGHDR and CDR2 SFDVKD. The CDR3 sequence is 15 residues long.

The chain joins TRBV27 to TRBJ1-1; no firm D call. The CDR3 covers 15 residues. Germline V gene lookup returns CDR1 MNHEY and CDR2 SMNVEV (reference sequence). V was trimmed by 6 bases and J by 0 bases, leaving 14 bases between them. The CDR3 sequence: CASSRLSAMNTEAFF. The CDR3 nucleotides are TGTGCCAGCAGCCGATTATCGGCAATGAACACTGAAGCTTTCTTT.

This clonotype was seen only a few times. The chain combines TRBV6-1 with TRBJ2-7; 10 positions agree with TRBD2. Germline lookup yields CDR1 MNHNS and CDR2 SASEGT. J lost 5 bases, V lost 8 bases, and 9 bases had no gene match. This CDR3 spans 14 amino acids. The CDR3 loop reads CASGGLAGVDEQYF. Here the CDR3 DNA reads TGTGCCAGCGGGGGCCTAGCGGGAGTCGACGAGCAGTACTTC.

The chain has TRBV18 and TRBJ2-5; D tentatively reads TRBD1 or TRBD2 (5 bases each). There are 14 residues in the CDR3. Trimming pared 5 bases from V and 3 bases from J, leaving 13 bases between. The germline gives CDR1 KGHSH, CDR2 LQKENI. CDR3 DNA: TGTGCCAGCTCATCGGGGCTGTGGGAAGAGACCCAGTACTTC. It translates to CASSSGLWEETQYF. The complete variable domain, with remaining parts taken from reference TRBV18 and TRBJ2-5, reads NAGVMQNPRHLVRRRGQEARLRCSPMKGHSHVYWYRQLPEEGLKFMVYLQKENIIDESGMPKERFSAEFPKEGPSILRIQQVVRGDSAAYFCASSSGLWEETQYFGPGTRLLVL.

The CDR3 loop is CASSVGYSGRLPSRGYEQYF. CDR3 in DNA: TGTGCCAGCAGCGTTGGATATAGCGGGAGACTACCGTCAAGGGGCTACGAGCAGTACTTC. The rearrangement uses TRBV28 and TRBJ2-7, with TRBD2 identical over 9 bases. Germline CDR1 is MDHEN and CDR2 is SYDVKM. The CDR3 extends over 20 amino acids. Trimming cost V 6 bases and J 3 bases; bases outside gene matches: 24.

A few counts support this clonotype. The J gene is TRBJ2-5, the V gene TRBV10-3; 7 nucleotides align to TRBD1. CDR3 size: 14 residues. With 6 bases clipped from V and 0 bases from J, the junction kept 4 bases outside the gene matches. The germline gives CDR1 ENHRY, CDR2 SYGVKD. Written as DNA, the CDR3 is TGTGCCATCAGCCCAGGGGGAAACCAAGAGACCCAGTACTTC. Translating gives CAISPGGNQETQYF.

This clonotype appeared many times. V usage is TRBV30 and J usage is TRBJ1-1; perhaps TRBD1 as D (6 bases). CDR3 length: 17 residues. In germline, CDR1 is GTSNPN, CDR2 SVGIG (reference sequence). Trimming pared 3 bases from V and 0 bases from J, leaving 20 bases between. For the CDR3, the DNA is TGTGCCTGGAGACCCCCCGGGCGGGGGCGCATGAACACTGAAGCTTTCTTT. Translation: CAWRPPGRGRMNTEAFF.

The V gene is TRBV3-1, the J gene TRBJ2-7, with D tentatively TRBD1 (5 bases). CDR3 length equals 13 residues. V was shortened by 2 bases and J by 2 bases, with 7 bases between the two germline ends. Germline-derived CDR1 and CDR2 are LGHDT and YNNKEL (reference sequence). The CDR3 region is CASSQRTPYEQYF. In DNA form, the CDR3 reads TGTGCCAGCAGCCAAAGGACACCCTACGAGCAGTACTTC.

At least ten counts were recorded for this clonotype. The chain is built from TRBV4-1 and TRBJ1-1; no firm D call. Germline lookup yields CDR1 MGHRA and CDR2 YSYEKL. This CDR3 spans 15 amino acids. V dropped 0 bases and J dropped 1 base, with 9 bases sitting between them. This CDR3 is CASSQELGTNTEAFF. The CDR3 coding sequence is TGCGCCAGCAGCCAAGAGCTCGGAACGAACACTGAAGCTTTCTTT.